The T cell receptor (beta chain) described here comes from a study of early T cells in non-severe SARS-CoV-2 infection. Looking at the study overall: The chains were unpaired, and the sequenced material was bulk RNA from unsorted whole blood. Regarding the study as a whole: Lookups in VDJdb leaned toward anti-spike CD8 responses and missed private and CD4 specificities.

In the case of this clonotype: Antigen: not known.

Unique molecular identifiers tagged individual cDNA molecules. From the 5' RACE reads, TCRdb called clonotypes with MiXCR, one entry per CDR3 protein. The sample holds 100,000 to 130,000 distinct CDR3 sequences; 11% are singletons and the top ten take about 7.6%. The ends lost 8 bases at V and 0 bases at J; junction bases unmatched: 2. CDR1 is SNHLY and CDR2 is FYNNEI in the germline V gene. This CDR3 is built from 13 residues. The sequencing input was whole blood. V is TRBV2 and J is TRBJ2-3, with 7 nucleotides matching TRBD2. The receptor's source is an adult who was a healthcare worker with PCR-confirmed SARS-CoV-2 infection or an uninfected control (not recorded which). The CDR3: CASLAASTDTQYF. The CDR3 DNA follows: TGTGCCAGCCTAGCGGCTAGCACAGATACGCAGTATTTT.